This T cell receptor (beta chain) was profiled in a study of Graves' ophthalmopathy and Graves' hyperthyroidism. Study at large: Peripheral blood was obtained at first diagnosis, ahead of any treatment.

Findings and caveats of the study: Discriminating ophthalmopathy from stable hyperthyroidism, a 13-signature model attained a sensitivity of approximately 90% and a specificity of around 81%.

The V and J ends lost 4 bases and 7 bases, in that order; junction bases with no gene match: 7. The CDR3 is made up of 13 amino acids. Germline V gene data show CDR1 as SGHRS and CDR2 as YFSETQ. A remark on this clonotype: The target antigen is unknown.

Other autoimmune disease, uncontrolled infection, pregnancy and lactation led to exclusion. RNA transcripts yielded amplified TCR beta CDR3 regions. RT-PCR in the first round used HTBI primers; a second-round multiplex PCR followed. In TCRdb, the multiplex PCR reads were re-called with MiXCR into one record per CDR3 protein. This table has some 350,000 distinct CDR3 sequences, 15% to 20% appearing once. Sequencing was performed on peripheral blood. This receptor was obtained from an adult woman with stable Graves' hyperthyroidism. The chain recombines TRBV5-1 with TRBJ2-7; 8 bases match TRBD2. The CDR3: CASSGAGVGEQYF. CDR3 nucleotides: TGCGCCAGCAGCGGAGCGGGAGTGGGTGAGCAGTACTTC.